The TCR beta chain under discussion was sequenced for a study of CD8+ T cells in alopecia areata. CDR1 is MNHEY, CDR2 SVGAGI, per germline. The V segment lost 6 bases and the J segment 4 bases; nucleotides outside the gene matches: 6. The CDR3 sequence is 14 residues long. Regarding treatment: oral pan-JAK inhibitor, 5-10 mg twice daily. Peripheral blood and lesional scalp punch biopsies were taken from alopecia areata patients. Sequencing templates came from extracted RNA that was reverse transcribed into cDNA. Assay: immunoSEQ multiplex PCR; the TCRdb copy retains only in-frame clones and omits some. Of more than 90,000 clones listed, 50% to 75% are singletons.

Specimen: CD8+ T cells sorted from blood, collected at week 4, from a patient treated with tofacitinib. This TCR derives from a human donor with alopecia areata. The V gene is TRBV6-5, the J gene TRBJ2-1; 7 positions match TRBD1. The CDR3 sequence is CASSSGQAYNEQFF. The DNA for the CDR3 is TGTGCCAGCAGCTCCGGACAGGCGTACAATGAGCAGTTCTTC.